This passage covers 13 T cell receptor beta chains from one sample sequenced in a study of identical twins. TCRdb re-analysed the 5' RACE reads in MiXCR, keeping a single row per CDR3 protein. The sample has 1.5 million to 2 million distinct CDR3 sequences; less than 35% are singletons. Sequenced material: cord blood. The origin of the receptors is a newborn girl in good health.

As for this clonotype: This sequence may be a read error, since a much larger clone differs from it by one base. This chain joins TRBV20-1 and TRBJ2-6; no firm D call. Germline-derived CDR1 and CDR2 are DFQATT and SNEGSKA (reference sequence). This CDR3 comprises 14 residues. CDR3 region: CNARVGSGANVLTF. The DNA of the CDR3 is TGCAATGCTAGAGTGGGCTCTGGGGCCAACGTCCTGACTTTC.

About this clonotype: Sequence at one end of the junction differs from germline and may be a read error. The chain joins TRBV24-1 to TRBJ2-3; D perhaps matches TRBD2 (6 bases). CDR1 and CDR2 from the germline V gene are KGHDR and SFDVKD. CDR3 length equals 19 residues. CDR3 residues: CATSGLPPHGDSSTYTQYF. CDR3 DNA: TGTGCCACCAGTGGTTTGCCCCCCCACGGGGACTCTAGCACATATACGCAGTATTTT.

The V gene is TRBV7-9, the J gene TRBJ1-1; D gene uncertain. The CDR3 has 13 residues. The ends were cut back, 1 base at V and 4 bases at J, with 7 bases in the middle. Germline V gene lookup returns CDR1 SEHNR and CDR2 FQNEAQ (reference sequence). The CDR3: CASSLEWFTEAFF. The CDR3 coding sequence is TGTGCCAGCAGCTTAGAATGGTTCACTGAAGCTTTCTTT.

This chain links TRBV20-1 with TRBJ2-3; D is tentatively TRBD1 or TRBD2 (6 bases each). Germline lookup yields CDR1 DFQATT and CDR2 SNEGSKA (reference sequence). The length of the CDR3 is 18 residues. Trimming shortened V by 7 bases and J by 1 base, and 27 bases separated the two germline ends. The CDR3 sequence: CSVGSGARQLRGTDTQYF. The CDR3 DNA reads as TGCAGTGTAGGATCGGGGGCTAGACAGCTCAGGGGCACAGATACGCAGTATTTT.

The CDR3 bases are TGCAGTGCTAGACCCCTAGCGGGGAGCACAGATACGCAGTATTTT. Amino acid sequence: CSARPLAGSTDTQYF. The V gene is TRBV20-1, the J gene TRBJ2-3; 9 nucleotides agree with TRBD2. V shed 2 bases, J shed 0 bases, and the junction held 3 bases outside the gene matches. CDR3 length: 15 residues. Germline CDR1 is DFQATT and CDR2 is SNEGSKA (reference sequence).

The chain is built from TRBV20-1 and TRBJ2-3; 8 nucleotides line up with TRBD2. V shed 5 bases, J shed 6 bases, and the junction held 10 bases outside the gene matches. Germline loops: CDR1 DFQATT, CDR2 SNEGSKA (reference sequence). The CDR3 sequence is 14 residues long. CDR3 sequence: CSASRGGGGDTQYF. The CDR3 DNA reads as TGCAGTGCTTCCCGGGGGGGAGGTGGGGATACGCAGTATTTT.

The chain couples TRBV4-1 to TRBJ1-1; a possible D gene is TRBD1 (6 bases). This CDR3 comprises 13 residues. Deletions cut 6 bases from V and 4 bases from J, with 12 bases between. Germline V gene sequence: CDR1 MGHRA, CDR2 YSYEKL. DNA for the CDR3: TGCGCCAGCAGACAGGGCCCTAGCACTGAAGCTTTCTTT. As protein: CASRQGPSTEAFF.

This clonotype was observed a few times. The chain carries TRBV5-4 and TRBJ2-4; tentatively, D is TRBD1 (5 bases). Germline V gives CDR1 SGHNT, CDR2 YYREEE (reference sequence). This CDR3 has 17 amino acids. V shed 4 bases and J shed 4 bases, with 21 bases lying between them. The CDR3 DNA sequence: TGTGCCAGCAGCCCCGCCGGCCCAACAGGTCCGAAAAACATTCAGTACTTC. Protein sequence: CASSPAGPTGPKNIQYF.

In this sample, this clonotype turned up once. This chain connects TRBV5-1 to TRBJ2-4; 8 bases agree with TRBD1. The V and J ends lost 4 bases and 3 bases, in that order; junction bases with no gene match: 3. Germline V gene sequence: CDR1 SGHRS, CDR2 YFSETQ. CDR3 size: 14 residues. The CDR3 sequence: CASSTTGGKNIQYF. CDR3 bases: TGCGCCAGCAGCACCACAGGGGGCAAAAACATTCAGTACTTC.

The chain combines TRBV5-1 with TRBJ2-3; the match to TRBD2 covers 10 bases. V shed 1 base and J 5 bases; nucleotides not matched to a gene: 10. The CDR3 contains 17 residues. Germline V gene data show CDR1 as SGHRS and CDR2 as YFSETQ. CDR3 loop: CASSLTASGGGVDTQYF. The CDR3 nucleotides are TGCGCCAGCAGCTTGACGGCTAGCGGGGGCGGGGTAGATACGCAGTATTTT.

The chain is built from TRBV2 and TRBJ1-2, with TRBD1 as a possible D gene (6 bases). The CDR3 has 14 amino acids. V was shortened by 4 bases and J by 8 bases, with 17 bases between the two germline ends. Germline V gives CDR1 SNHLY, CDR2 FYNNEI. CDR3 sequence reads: CASSVERGAKGYTF. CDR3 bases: TGTGCCAGCAGTGTGGAACGGGGGGCGAAGGGCTACACCTTC. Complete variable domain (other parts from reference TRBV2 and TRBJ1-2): EPEVTQTPSHQVTQMGQEVILRCVPISNHLYFYWYRQILGQKVEFLVSFYNNEISEKSEIFDDQFSVERPDGSNFTLKIRSTKLEDSAMYFCASSVERGAKGYTFGSGTRLTVV.

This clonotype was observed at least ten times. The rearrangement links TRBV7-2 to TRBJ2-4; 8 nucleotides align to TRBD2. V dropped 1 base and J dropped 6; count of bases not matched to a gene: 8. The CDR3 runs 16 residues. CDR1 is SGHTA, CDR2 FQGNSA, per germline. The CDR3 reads CASSLDHGLAGNIQYF. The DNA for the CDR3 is TGTGCCAGCAGCTTAGATCACGGACTAGCAGGAAACATTCAGTACTTC.

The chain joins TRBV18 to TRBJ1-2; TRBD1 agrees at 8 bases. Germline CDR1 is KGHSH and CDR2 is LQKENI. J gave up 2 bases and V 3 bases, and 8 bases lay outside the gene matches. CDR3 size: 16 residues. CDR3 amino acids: CASSPLQGAVNYGYTF. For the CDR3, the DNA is TGTGCCAGCTCACCTCTTCAGGGGGCAGTAAACTATGGCTACACCTTC.